Listed here is a single T cell receptor beta chain. The data originate from a study of control samples from healthy donors and cancer patients. Clones were read by immunoSEQ multiplex PCR, and TCRdb kept only the in-frame ones, dropping some. Of approximately 80,000 clones in the sample, roughly 89% are singletons; the top ten hold around 16%. This CDR3 comprises 11 residues. The germline V gene encodes CDR1 GTSNPN and CDR2 SVGIG (reference sequence). V gave up 3 bases and J gave up 10 bases, with 10 bases separating them. V gene TRBV30 combines with J gene TRBJ2-1; tentative D call: TRBD2 (5 bases). The sample was blood. The receptor's source is a man aged 30 to 39 in good health. Here the CDR3 reads CAWSLRREQFF. The CDR3 nucleotides are TGTGCCTGGAGCCTTCGGAGGGAGCAGTTCTTC.